These T cell receptor beta chains were read from a single sample in a study of blood T cells in healthy people across ages. A single record per CDR3 protein comes from TCRdb applying MiXCR to the 5' RACE reads. The sample holds hundreds of thousands of distinct CDR3 sequences, 30% to 45% seen once. Sequencing input: blood. These receptors all come from a man younger than 35 in good health. Each CDR3 is given with its conserved first and last residue. Fields, in order: D gene, clone size, V gene, J gene, CDR3 protein, CDR3 DNA. D genes are given only for firm matches. The listing skips clone size in some rows; elsewhere it reads once, few, many or a size class.

>NA|NA|TRBV4-2|TRBJ1-5
CASSQERAQPQHF
TGTGCCAGCAGCCAAGAGAGAGCTCAGCCCCAGCATTTT
>TRBD2|few|TRBV5-1|TRBJ2-5
CASSLELAGNQETQYF
TGCGCCAGCAGCTTAGAACTAGCGGGAAACCAAGAGACCCAGTACTTC
>TRBD1|few|TRBV20-1|TRBJ1-1
CSARDDRVRTTEAFF
TGCAGTGCTAGAGATGACAGGGTAAGGACCACTGAAGCTTTCTTT
>NA|few|TRBV5-5|TRBJ2-1
CASSLEVNNEQFF
TGTGCCAGCAGCTTGGAGGTCAATAATGAGCAGTTCTTC
>NA|many|TRBV20-1|TRBJ2-4
CSARNKAKNIQYF
TGCAGTGCCAGAAATAAAGCCAAAAACATTCAGTACTTC
>TRBD1|NA|TRBV20-1|TRBJ2-7
CSADPGQGVTSYEQYF
TGCAGTGCGGACCCGGGACAGGGGGTTACTTCCTACGAGCAGTACTTC
>NA|many|TRBV12-3/TRBV12-4|TRBJ2-4
CASRTTRSAKNIQYF
TGTGCCAGCAGAACGACAAGGTCAGCCAAAAACATTCAGTACTTC
>NA|NA|TRBV4-2|TRBJ2-7
CASSRPTERAFHEQYF
TGTGCCAGCAGCCGGCCTACAGAGCGGGCCTTCCACGAGCAGTACTTC
>NA|NA|TRBV10-2|TRBJ2-7
CASRMDAYEQYF
TGCGCCAGCCGGATGGACGCCTACGAGCAGTACTTC
>TRBD1|many|TRBV6-2/TRBV6-3|TRBJ2-7
CASSYSKDRGYEQYF
TGTGCCAGCAGTTACTCGAAGGACAGGGGCTACGAGCAGTACTTC
>TRBD1|many|TRBV20-1|TRBJ2-1
CSASSEYRTGSYNEQFF
TGCAGTGCTAGCTCGGAGTATAGGACAGGGTCCTACAATGAGCAGTTCTTC
>TRBD1|NA|TRBV27|TRBJ1-1
CASSLYQGASTEAFF
TGTGCCAGCAGTTTATACCAGGGGGCATCGACTGAAGCTTTCTTT
>NA|many|TRBV12-3/TRBV12-4|TRBJ2-7
CASRGEPESYEQYF
TGTGCCAGCCGCGGAGAGCCAGAAAGCTACGAGCAGTACTTC
>TRBD1|NA|TRBV6-7|TRBJ1-5
CASSSLPGQGCQPQHF
TGTGCCAGCAGTAGCCTCCCCGGACAGGGATGCCAGCCCCAGCATTTT
>TRBD1|few|TRBV28|TRBJ1-5
CASSREQGTSNQPQHF
TGTGCCAGCAGCCGCGAACAGGGGACTAGCAATCAGCCCCAGCATTTT
>TRBD1|NA|TRBV12-3/TRBV12-4|TRBJ1-5
CASSLAGTGGRFGQPQHF
TGTGCCAGCAGTTTAGCGGGAACAGGGGGTCGGTTCGGGCAGCCCCAGCATTTT
>TRBD1|many|TRBV5-1|TRBJ2-7
CASSPVDRGSYEQYF
TGCGCCAGCAGCCCAGTGGACAGGGGATCCTACGAGCAGTACTTC
>TRBD1|NA|TRBV9|TRBJ1-2
CASSFRDRVVYGYTF
TGTGCCAGCAGCTTCCGGGACAGGGTGGTCTATGGCTACACCTTC
>TRBD1|NA|TRBV3-1|TRBJ2-7
CASSRNRGYEQYF
TGTGCCAGCAGCCGGAACAGGGGCTACGAGCAGTACTTC
>TRBD2|NA|TRBV7-2|TRBJ2-5
CASSRLATQETQYF
TGTGCCAGCAGCCGACTAGCGACACAAGAGACCCAGTACTTC
>NA|few|TRBV18|TRBJ1-2
CASSLSRVHRDAYGYTF
TGTGCCAGCTCACTATCCAGAGTTCATAGGGACGCCTATGGCTACACCTTC
>NA|NA|TRBV12-3/TRBV12-4|TRBJ1-1
CASSLGTPREAFF
TGTGCCAGCAGTTTAGGCACCCCCCGTGAAGCTTTCTTT
>NA|NA|TRBV6-2/TRBV6-3|TRBJ1-5
CASIYGNQPQHF
TGTGCCAGCATTTACGGGAACCAGCCCCAGCATTTT
>NA|NA|TRBV4-1|TRBJ2-1
CASSPETSIGDEQFF
TGCGCCAGCAGCCCAGAGACTTCAATCGGCGATGAGCAGTTCTTC
>NA|NA|TRBV12-3/TRBV12-4|TRBJ1-2
CASSLGTLGYTF
TGTGCCAGCAGTCTTGGGACTCTTGGCTACACCTTC
>NA|few|TRBV7-2|TRBJ2-1
CASSAPRGLSYNEQFF
TGTGCCAGCAGCGCCCCGCGGGGGCTCTCCTACAATGAGCAGTTCTTC
>NA|NA|TRBV19|TRBJ2-5
CASSIGGIQETQYF
TGTGCCAGTAGTATAGGCGGGATCCAAGAGACCCAGTACTTC
>NA|NA|TRBV12-3/TRBV12-4|TRBJ2-7
CASSSRALVEQYF
TGTGCCAGCAGTTCCCGGGCCCTGGTCGAGCAGTACTTC
>NA|NA|TRBV5-1|TRBJ2-7
CASSLGVTSYEQYF
TGCGCCAGCAGCTTGGGGGTAACCTCCTACGAGCAGTACTTC